Described below is a single T cell receptor beta chain sequence and its context. This sample was taken from a study of patients and donors after allogeneic stem cell transplantation. TCRdb independently ran MiXCR on the RT-PCR reads; one entry per CDR3 protein. The sample has hundreds of thousands of distinct CDR3 sequences, around 16% seen once. The receptor was isolated from a human donor who was either an allogeneic HSCT recipient or a stem cell or donor lymphocyte infusion donor (not recorded which). It is not recorded whose cells these are; they may come from a transplant donor. Sequenced material: blood, either unsorted or a sorted T cell fraction (not recorded which).

The CDR3 protein is CASSSRLGTGDNQPQHF. CDR3 bases: TGTGCCAGCAGTTCACGACTTGGGACAGGAGACAATCAGCCCCAGCATTTT. This chain links TRBV6-2 or TRBV6-3 with TRBJ1-5; the match to TRBD1 covers 8 bases. V lost 4 bases, J lost 3 bases, and 11 bases stayed unmatched. The CDR3 extends over 17 amino acids. From germline, CDR1 is MNHEY and CDR2 SVGEGT.